The following is a TCR beta chain sequence with its context. This clonotype has more than one count but fewer than ten. This clone's antigen is unknown. No much larger clone exists at a distance of one base, and base qualities are not known. This sample stems from a study of T-cell memory formation after mild COVID-19 (dated by TCRdb to about 2021). About the study as a whole: TCR sequence clusters from the two donors were largely donor specific. In a couple of donors, T-cell clones that expanded and contracted after mild COVID-19 were tracked by sequencing TCRalpha and TCRbeta repertoires over time. The cohort comprised two young, previously healthy adult volunteers, one female and one male.

PBMCs were isolated by Ficoll-Paque density gradient centrifugation. CDR1 SGHVS and CDR2 FQNEAQ were looked up in the germline V gene. V is reduced by 4 bases and J by 3 bases, leaving a spacing of 16 bases between them. The CDR3 runs 15 residues from the cysteine to the valine. The only DNA kept is the CDR3, 45 bases in frame from the first base. Sequencing instrument: Illumina NovaSeq 6000. Using 5'RACE with constant-segment primers, TCRalpha and TCRbeta cDNA libraries were constructed, with sample barcodes and unique molecular identifiers added in the process. Trizol reagent was used to extract RNA from every sample. Amplification of the libraries took two PCR steps, and the second step added a second sample barcode plus Illumina TruSeq adapters. The libraries were sequenced on an Illumina NovaSeq using 2 x 150 bp paired-end reads. On the study's bioinformatics: Reads were demultiplexed and collapsed into UMI-guided consensus sequences with migec v1.2.7. Using mixcr v2.1.11, UMI consensuses were aligned to TRA and TRB V and J templates and then assembled into clonotypes. A clonotype was counted as expanded or contracted only when both edgeR and NoisET called the clonotype significant, with the noise models trained on biological replicates. For edgeR calls, the cutoffs were a false discovery rate-adjusted p below 0.01 and a log2 fold-change threshold of 1. As an exploratory analysis of dynamics, max-normalized trajectories of the 1000 most abundant clonotypes were examined with PCA combined with hierarchical clustering. Separately sequenced CD4+ and CD8+ repertoires were used to assign a CD4 or CD8 phenotype to each responding clone. The raw public reads went through TCRdb reprocessing: fastp at Q25, MiXCR clone calling, in-frame beta chains kept. Each CDR3 protein gets just one entry, which takes the most common genes and DNA from the rows behind it. The V and J calls come from TCRdb's annotation, not from the publication. The sample table contains around 220,000 distinct CDR3 sequences; only one count was recorded for roughly 17% of them. The ten most abundant clones make up around 3.7% of the sample.

Study-level results and caveats: From day 15 to 85, contracting clones showed balanced CD4/CD8 phenotypes, whereas a second wave of clones that expanded from day 15 to 37 leaned towards CD4+. Contracting CD4+ clones were found mainly in CM and EM memory subsets, while CD8+ clones were enriched in EMRA. The study covered only a couple of mild cases, and larger cohorts including severe cases with pre-infection samples were considered necessary. SARS-CoV-2 specificity was not confirmed for the second-wave clones peaking on day 37. Some responding clones were found in pre-infection memory, which suggests that pre-existing cross-reactive memory T cells took part in the SARS-CoV-2 response.

The sequence came from a man aged 18 to 30 who had mild COVID-19 (a few samples of this study predate the infection). The sample titles of this study are shuffled in the database, so cell type and time point are left out; the donor was told from shared clones. Source material: PBMCs or a T cell subset sorted from them (not recorded which). The chain uses TRBV7-8 and TRBJ2-7, with the D gene call left open. The DNA sequence is as follows: TGTGCCAGCAGCTCAACCATTGGGCCCCTCTACGAGCAGTACGTC. Its translation is CASSSTIGPLYEQYV.